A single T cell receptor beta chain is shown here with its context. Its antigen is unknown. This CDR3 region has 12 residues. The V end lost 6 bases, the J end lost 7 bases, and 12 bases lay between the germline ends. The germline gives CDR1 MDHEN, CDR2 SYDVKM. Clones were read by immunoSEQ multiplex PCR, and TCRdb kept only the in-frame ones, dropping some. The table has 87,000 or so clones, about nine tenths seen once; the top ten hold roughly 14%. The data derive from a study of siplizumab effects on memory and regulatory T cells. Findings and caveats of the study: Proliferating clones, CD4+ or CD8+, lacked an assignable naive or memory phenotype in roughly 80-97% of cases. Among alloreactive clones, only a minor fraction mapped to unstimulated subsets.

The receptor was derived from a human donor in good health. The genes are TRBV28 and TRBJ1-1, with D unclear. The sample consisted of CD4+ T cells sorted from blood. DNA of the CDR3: TGTGCCAGCAGGGTCGGGCGGAATGAAGCTTTCTTT. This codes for CASRVGRNEAFF. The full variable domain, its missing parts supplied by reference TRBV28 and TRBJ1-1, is DVKVTQSSRYLVKRTGEKVFLECVQDMDHENMFWYRQDPGLGLRLIYFSYDVKMKEKGDIPEGYSVSREKKERFSLILESASTNQTSMYLCASRVGRNEAFFGQGTRLTVV.